This T cell receptor (beta chain) was obtained from a study of T cells in localized non-small cell lung cancer. General study results and limits: Out of the top 100 tumor clones, a median 57 were seen in adjacent lung.

Of note for this clone: Its specificity is unknown.

The CDR3 runs 13 residues. V was trimmed by 5 bases and J by 8 bases, leaving 12 bases between them. Looked up from germline, CDR1 is SNHLY and CDR2 is FYNNEI. The protocol was immunoSEQ multiplex PCR, while the TCRdb copy is restricted to in-frame clones and leaves out a portion. Of about 18,000 clones in the sample, roughly nine tenths were seen once. Specimen: peripheral blood, collected before any cancer treatment. The chain is built from TRBV2 and TRBJ1-4; D possibly corresponds to TRBD1 (5 bases). The TCR comes from a woman aged 35 to 70 with stage I lung adenocarcinoma. The CDR3 is CASSLPEGEKLFF. The CDR3 DNA reads TGTGCCAGCAGTCTTCCGGAGGGGGAAAAACTGTTTTTT.